This passage covers 2 T cell receptor beta chains from one sample sequenced in a study of cytomegalovirus exposure and HLA in healthy donors. The method was immunoSEQ multiplex PCR; TCRdb's version includes in-frame clones alone and lacks a portion of them. The sample yields 150,000 or so clones, around nine tenths seen once. The source material was PBMCs. These receptors all stem from a woman aged 18-29 years in good health and CMV-seropositive.

V usage is TRBV2 and J usage is TRBJ2-2; the match to TRBD1 covers 9 bases. Trimming removed 6 bases from V and 7 bases from J; junction bases left unmatched: 6. CDR3 length: 14 residues. The germline V gene encodes CDR1 SNHLY and CDR2 FYNNEI. CDR3 nucleotide sequence: TGTGCCAGCAGCTGGACAGGGGACAGCGGGGAGCTGTTTTTT. It specifies CASSWTGDSGELFF.

The rearrangement uses TRBV7-8 and TRBJ2-1, with TRBD1 matching 7 bases. The CDR3 contains 15 residues. Trimming cost V 3 bases and J 2 bases; bases outside gene matches: 4. CDR1 SGHVS and CDR2 FQNEAQ come from the germline V gene. In DNA, the CDR3 is TGTGCCAGCAGCTTGTCAGACAGGGCCTACAATGAGCAGTTCTTC. Protein sequence: CASSLSDRAYNEQFF.